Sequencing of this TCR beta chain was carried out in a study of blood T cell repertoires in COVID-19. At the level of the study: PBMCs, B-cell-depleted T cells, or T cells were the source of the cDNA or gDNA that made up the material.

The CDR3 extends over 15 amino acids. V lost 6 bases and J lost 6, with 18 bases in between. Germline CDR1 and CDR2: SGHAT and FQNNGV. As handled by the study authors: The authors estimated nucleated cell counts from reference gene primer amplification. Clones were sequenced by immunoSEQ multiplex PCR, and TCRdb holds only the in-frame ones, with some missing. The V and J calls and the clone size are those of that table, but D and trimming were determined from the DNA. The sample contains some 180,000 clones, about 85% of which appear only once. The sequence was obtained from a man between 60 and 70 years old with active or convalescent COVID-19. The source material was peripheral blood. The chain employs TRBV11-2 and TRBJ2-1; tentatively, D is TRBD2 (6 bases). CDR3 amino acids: CASRSQGGVRNEQFF. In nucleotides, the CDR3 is TGTGCCAGCAGATCTCAGGGAGGCGTCCGCAATGAGCAGTTCTTC.